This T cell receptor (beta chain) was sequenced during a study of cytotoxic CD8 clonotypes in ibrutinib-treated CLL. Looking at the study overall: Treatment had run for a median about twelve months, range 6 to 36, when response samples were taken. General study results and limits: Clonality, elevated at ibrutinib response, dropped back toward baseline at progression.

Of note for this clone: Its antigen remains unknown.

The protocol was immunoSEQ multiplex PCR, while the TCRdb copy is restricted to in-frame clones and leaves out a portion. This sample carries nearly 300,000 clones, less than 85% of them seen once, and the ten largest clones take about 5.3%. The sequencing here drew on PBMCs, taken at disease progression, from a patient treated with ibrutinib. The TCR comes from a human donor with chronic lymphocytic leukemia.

The CDR3 bases are TGTGCCAGTAGTATATTCTCAGGGGGCGTTTGGCCCCAGCATTTT. It yields the protein CASSIFSGGVWPQHF. The chain employs TRBV19 and TRBJ1-5, with TRBD1 matching over 8 bases. The CDR3 length is 15 residues. V shed 2 bases and J 9 bases; nucleotides not matched to a gene: 9. Per the germline V gene, CDR1 is LNHDA and CDR2 is SQIVND (reference sequence).